The 18 T cell receptor beta chains presented below share a single source sample, sequenced in a study of low-dose radiotherapy and immunotherapy resistance in tumors. TRAV- and TRBV-specific primers, spanning alpha and beta chains, primed first-strand cDNA. Over about 19 PCR cycles, TCRs were amplified from a constant-region primer and V-primer adapter. TCRdb recomputed calls from the reads with MiXCR, one row per CDR3 protein. This table holds around 99,000 distinct CDR3 sequences, under 9.5% found once. Time point described: before trial treatment. The material sequenced was PBMCs, taken before treatment. These receptors originate from a male donor with prostate cancer.

This clonotype was counted at least ten times. The rearrangement joins TRBV13 to TRBJ2-7; 7 bases line up with TRBD1. The CDR3 runs to 15 residues. Germline V gene sequence: CDR1 PRHDT, CDR2 FYEKMQ (reference sequence). J gave up 0 bases and V 6 bases, and 8 bases lay outside the gene matches. CDR3 sequence (DNA): TGTGCCAGCAGTTCACGGGACAGACCCTCCTACGAGCAGTACTTC. Translating it yields CASSSRDRPSYEQYF.

In this sample, this clonotype turned up many times. The chain uses TRBV4-3 and TRBJ1-2, with D possibly TRBD1 on 5 matching bases. CDR1 is LGHNA, CDR2 YSLEER, per germline. This CDR3 comprises 14 residues. Deletions cut 4 bases from V and 5 bases from J, with 14 bases between. CDR3 in amino acids: CASSPNRQGYGYTF. In DNA, the CDR3 is TGCGCCAGCAGCCCTAACAGGCAGGGTTATGGCTACACCTTC.

This clonotype has at least ten counts. V is TRBV5-4 and J is TRBJ2-2; D is possibly TRBD1 (6 bases). There are 15 residues in the CDR3. The V and J ends lost 0 bases and 6 bases respectively, with 12 bases between them. Germline-derived CDR1 and CDR2 are SGHNT and YYREEE (reference sequence). The CDR3 DNA follows: TGTGCCAGCAGCTTGGATGACAGGACCCCCGGGGAGCTGTTTTTT. Translation gives CASSLDDRTPGELFF.

This clonotype has at least ten counts. This sequence joins TRBV5-4 and TRBJ1-1, with D unclear. Trimming cost V 2 bases and J 6 bases, with 5 bases left between them. Germline CDR1 SGHNT, CDR2 YYREEE (reference sequence). There are 11 residues in the CDR3. CDR3 sequence: CASSFGPEAFF. The CDR3 DNA is TGTGCCAGCAGCTTTGGGCCTGAAGCTTTCTTT.

Concerning this clonotype itself: A much larger clonotype is one base distant, so this may be a read error. The V and J genes are TRBV30 and TRBJ2-7; D might be TRBD2 (6 bases). CDR1 and CDR2 from the germline V gene are GTSNPN and SVGIG (reference sequence). There are 16 residues in the CDR3. Trimming took 0 bases from V and 6 from J, leaving 21 bases between them. The CDR3: CAWSVGLAEGMSEQYF. The CDR3 coding sequence is TGTGCCTGGAGTGTAGGTTTAGCGGAAGGAATGAGCGAGCAGTACTTC.

Ten or more counts support this clonotype. CDR3 sequence reads: CASSQVTTEKLFF. The CDR3 DNA reads as TGTGCCAGCAGCCAAGTTACCACGGAAAAACTGTTTTTT. The chain joins TRBV3-1 to TRBJ1-4; D not resolved. CDR1 LGHDT and CDR2 YNNKEL come from the germline V gene (reference sequence). V was clipped by 1 base and J by 8 bases, with 8 bases between them. The CDR3 has 13 residues.

The chain joins TRBV19 to TRBJ2-6; D is unclear. The CDR3 consists of 16 residues. Between the trimmed V and J ends, which lost 6 bases and 0 bases, there was a span of 12 bases. Looked up from germline, CDR1 is LNHDA and CDR2 is SQIVND (reference sequence). The CDR3 nucleotides are TGTGCCAGTAGACAACGTGGGGACTCTGGGGCCAACGTCCTGACTTTC. The encoded protein is CASRQRGDSGANVLTF.

The rearrangement links TRBV18 to TRBJ1-4, with unresolved D. Between the trimmed V and J ends, which lost 3 bases and 2 bases, there was a span of 7 bases. CDR3 size: 14 residues. Per the germline V gene, CDR1 is KGHSH and CDR2 is LQKENI. As DNA, the CDR3 is TGTGCCAGCTCACCGATCCGGACTAATGAAAAACTGTTTTTT. Its translation is CASSPIRTNEKLFF.

This clonotype was detected many times. CDR3 residues: CASSFRSARSRTPNEQFF. The CDR3 DNA sequence: TGTGCCAGCAGCTTTCGGAGTGCGCGGTCCAGAACCCCCAATGAGCAGTTCTTC. The rearrangement uses TRBV7-2 and TRBJ2-1; D gene ambiguous. The CDR3 sequence is 18 residues long. CDR1 and CDR2 (germline): SGHTA, FQGNSA. The V gene lost 3 bases and the J gene lost 6 bases, with 24 bases spanning the gap. The full variable domain, with the rest looked up from reference TRBV7-2 and TRBJ2-1, is GAGVSQSPSNKVTEKGKDVELRCDPISGHTALYWYRQSLGQGLEFLIYFQGNSAPDKSGLPSDRFSAERTGGSVSTLTIQRTQQEDSAVYLCASSFRSARSRTPNEQFFGPGTRLTVL.

This clonotype was observed at least ten times. This sequence joins TRBV20-1 and TRBJ2-3; D is perhaps TRBD2 (5 bases). Germline loops: CDR1 DFQATT, CDR2 SNEGSKA (reference sequence). The CDR3 runs 12 residues. Trimming took off 5 bases at V and 5 bases at J, with 11 bases between the two ends. Here the CDR3 DNA reads TGCAGTGCTGGACCTAGCCGAGATACGCAGTATTTT. This encodes CSAGPSRDTQYF.

Many counts were recorded for this clonotype. The J gene is TRBJ2-5, the V gene TRBV29-1; TRBD1 matches 7 bases. V lost 6 bases to trimming and J lost 4 bases; unmatched junction nucleotides: 8. This CDR3 comprises 13 residues. Looked up from germline, CDR1 is SQVTM and CDR2 is ANQGSEA. CDR3 amino acids: CSVRKNRGETQYF. CDR3 bases: TGCAGCGTGAGGAAAAACAGGGGAGAGACCCAGTACTTC.

In this sample, this clonotype turned up many times. This rearrangement joins TRBV28 to TRBJ1-2; TRBD1 aligns across 9 bases. V lost 3 bases and J lost 2; bases outside the gene matches: 7. This CDR3 has 16 amino acids. The germline CDR1 and CDR2 sequences are MDHEN and SYDVKM. CDR3 residues: CASSFTGGAGNYGYTF. In DNA, the CDR3 is TGTGCCAGCAGTTTCACAGGGGGCGCCGGGAACTATGGCTACACCTTC.

The table lists this clonotype with many counts. The chain links TRBV2 to TRBJ2-2; D remains unclear. V was pared by 3 bases and J by 9 bases, with 8 bases between. This CDR3 has 12 amino acids. Germline CDR1 reads SNHLY; CDR2 reads FYNNEI. The chain's CDR3 is CASSDSARELFF. In nucleotides, the CDR3 is TGTGCCAGCAGTGACTCAGCCCGGGAGCTGTTTTTT.

This clonotype was seen ten or more times. The chain couples TRBV21-1 to TRBJ2-4; the table gives TRBD1 as D, unverified against the DNA. TRBV21-1 is shown as a pseudogene. CDR3 length equals 19 residues. The CDR3 coding sequence is TGTGCCAGCAGCAAAGAAGACAGGGCGAAGGGGCTAGCCAAAAACATTCAGTACTTC. Translated: CASSKEDRAKGLAKNIQYF.

This clonotype was counted many times. The rearrangement uses TRBV7-2 and TRBJ2-3, with D possibly TRBD1 on 5 matching bases. With 2 bases removed from V and 4 bases from J, the gap between germline ends came to 16 bases. The CDR3 extends over 16 amino acids. The germline V gene has CDR1 SGHTA and CDR2 FQGNSA. The CDR3 region is CASSLLLGQGADTQYF. CDR3 nucleotides: TGTGCCAGCAGCTTATTGTTGGGGCAAGGCGCAGATACGCAGTATTTT.

In its sample, this clonotype was seen many times. At one end the junction does not follow the germline gene, possibly because of a read error. The CDR3 nucleotides read TGTGCCAGCAGGTTAGCGGGAGGTGCGAACACCGGGGAGCTGTTTTTT. Translation: CASRLAGGANTGELFF. The chain joins TRBV11-2 to TRBJ2-2; the match to TRBD2 covers 10 bases. Germline V lookup: CDR1 SGHAT, CDR2 FQNNGV. The CDR3 runs to 16 residues.

This clonotype has more than one count but fewer than ten. The V and J genes are TRBV5-1 and TRBJ2-5, with D unclear. Trimming took 4 bases from V and 5 from J, leaving 18 bases between them. Per germline, CDR1 SGHRS and CDR2 YFSETQ. This CDR3 has 15 residues. The DNA of the CDR3 is TGCGCCAGCAGCCCCCCTCAGAGTGGGCTGGAGACCCAGTACTTC. Its protein is CASSPPQSGLETQYF.

The chain has TRBV27 and TRBJ2-7; 9 positions agree with TRBD1. J lost 4 bases, V lost 8 bases, and 9 bases had no gene match. Germline values: CDR1 MNHEY, CDR2 SMNVEV (reference sequence). The CDR3 totals 14 residues. Written as DNA, the CDR3 is TGTGCCAGCTCCTCGACCGGGACAGGGTACGAGCAGTACTTC. Its translation is CASSSTGTGYEQYF.